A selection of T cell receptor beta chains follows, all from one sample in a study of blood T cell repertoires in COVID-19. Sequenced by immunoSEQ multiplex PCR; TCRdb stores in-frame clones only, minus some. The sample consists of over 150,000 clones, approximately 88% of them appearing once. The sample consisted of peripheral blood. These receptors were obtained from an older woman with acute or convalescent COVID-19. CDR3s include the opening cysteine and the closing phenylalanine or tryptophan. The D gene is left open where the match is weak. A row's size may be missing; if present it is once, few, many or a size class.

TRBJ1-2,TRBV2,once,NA,TGTGCCAGCAGTGAAGCAAACAGTCCCGGGGAGGGCTACACCTTC,CASSEANSPGEGYTF
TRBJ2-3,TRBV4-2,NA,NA,TGTGCCAGCAGCCAAGCCGGACTGGGGACGCAGTATTTT,CASSQAGLGTQYF
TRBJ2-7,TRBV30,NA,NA,TGTGCCTGGAGTGTACCCCCACAGGGGAGGTACGAGCAGTACTTC,CAWSVPPQGRYEQYF
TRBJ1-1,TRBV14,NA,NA,TGTGCCAGCAGTCCGCAGGGGCGGGTCACTGAAGCTTTCTTT,CASSPQGRVTEAFF
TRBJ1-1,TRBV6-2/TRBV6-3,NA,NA,TGTGCCAGCAGTCTTGGAGGGAACACTGAAGCTTTCTTT,CASSLGGNTEAFF
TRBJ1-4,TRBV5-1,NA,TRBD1,TGCGCCAGCAGGACAGGGTTGGATGAAAAACTGTTTTTT,CASRTGLDEKLFF
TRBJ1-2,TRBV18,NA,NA,TGTGCCAGCTCACCAGCAGGGCGGTATGGCTACACCTTC,CASSPAGRYGYTF
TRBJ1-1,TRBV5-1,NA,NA,TGCGCCAGCAGCCCGGAACAGGGAAGGTCGAAAACTGAAGCTTTCTTT,CASSPEQGRSKTEAFF
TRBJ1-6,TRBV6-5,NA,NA,TGTGCCAGCAGTTCCGGGGGGCACAAGGGGGATTCACCCCTCCACTTT,CASSSGGHKGDSPLHF
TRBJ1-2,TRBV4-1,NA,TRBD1,TGCGCCAGCAGCCAAGCCGTGACAGGGAGCTATGGCTACACCTTC,CASSQAVTGSYGYTF
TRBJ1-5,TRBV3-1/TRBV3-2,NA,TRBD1,TGTGCCAGCAGCCACTCAGGACAGGGTAATCAGCCCCAGCATTTT,CASSHSGQGNQPQHF
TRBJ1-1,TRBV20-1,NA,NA,TGCAGTGCTAGTATGGCCAACACTGAAGCTTTCTTT,CSASMANTEAFF
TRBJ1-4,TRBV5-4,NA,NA,TGTGCCAGCAGCTTTAGTGAGAGGAGTGAAAAACTGTTTTTT,CASSFSERSEKLFF
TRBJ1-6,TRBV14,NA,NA,TGTGCCAGCAGCCAAGATATGGTTGCAGGTATACCCCTCCACTTT,CASSQDMVAGIPLHF
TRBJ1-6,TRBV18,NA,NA,TGTGCCAGCTCACCATCTCCCGGACAGAGTAATTCACCCCTCCACTTT,CASSPSPGQSNSPLHF
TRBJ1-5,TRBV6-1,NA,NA,TGTGCCAGCAGTGAAGGGGGGCATCCAAAGCCCCAGCATTTT,CASSEGGHPKPQHF
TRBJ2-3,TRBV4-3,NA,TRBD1,TGCGCCAGCAGCCCAACCGGGACAGGGGTGGCAGATACGCAGTATTTT,CASSPTGTGVADTQYF
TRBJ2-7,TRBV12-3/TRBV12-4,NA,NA,TGTGCCAGCAGTTTATTGCGTTTAGAGCAGTACTTC,CASSLLRLEQYF
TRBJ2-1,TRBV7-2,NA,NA,TGTGCCAGCAGCCCCGAAGCGGGTTACAATGAGCAGTTCTTC,CASSPEAGYNEQFF
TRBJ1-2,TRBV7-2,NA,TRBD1,TGTGCCAGCAGCTTAGGACGACAGGGGGCCCCTCTCTTC,CASSLGRQGAPLF
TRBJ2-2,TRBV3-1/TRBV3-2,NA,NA,TGTGCCAGCAGCCAAGATCGCCAGAGGCGGGTGAACACCGGGGAGCTGTTTTTT,CASSQDRQRRVNTGELFF
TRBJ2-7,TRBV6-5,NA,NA,TGTGCCAGCAGTTACTCGTATGACAGCACCTACGAGCAGTACTTC,CASSYSYDSTYEQYF
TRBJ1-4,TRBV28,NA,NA,TGTGCCAGCACCCCTTTCGGCAGTATTTTCGGGCTGTTTTTT,CASTPFGSIFGLFF
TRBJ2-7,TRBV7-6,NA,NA,TGTGCCAGCAGCTTAAATACAGGGCTCTTCCACGAGCAGTACTTC,CASSLNTGLFHEQYF
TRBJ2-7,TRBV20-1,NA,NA,TGCAGTGCTAGTGGTCGTAGCTCCTACGAGCAGTACTTC,CSASGRSSYEQYF
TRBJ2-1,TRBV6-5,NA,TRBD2,TGTGCCAGCAGAGCGGGGGGGCCTTTAAATGAGCAGTTCTTC,CASRAGGPLNEQFF
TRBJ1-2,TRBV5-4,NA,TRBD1,TGTGCCAGCAGCTTGGAGACAGGGAACTATGGCTACACCTTC,CASSLETGNYGYTF
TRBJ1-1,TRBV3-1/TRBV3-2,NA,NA,TGTGCCAGCAGCGCTAAGAACACTGAAGCTTTCTTT,CASSAKNTEAFF
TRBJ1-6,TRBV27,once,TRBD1,TGTGCCAGCACCTTTCGATCGGGACAGGGATCCTATAATTCACCCCTCCACTTT,CASTFRSGQGSYNSPLHF
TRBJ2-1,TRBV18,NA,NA,TGTGCCAGCTCACAAGTGGAGAACAATGAGCAGTTCTTC,CASSQVENNEQFF
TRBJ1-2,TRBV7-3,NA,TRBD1,TGTGCCAGCAGCCCGGGACAGGGCTATGGCTACACCTTC,CASSPGQGYGYTF
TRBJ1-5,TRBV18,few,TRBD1,TGTGCCAGCTCACCACAGGGAGGCGGGACAGAGGCGCTCAGCAATCAGCCCCAGCATTTT,CASSPQGGGTEALSNQPQHF
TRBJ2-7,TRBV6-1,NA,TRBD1,TGTGCCAGCAGCGAAGATGACAGGGGGTACGCCGAGCAGTACTTC,CASSEDDRGYAEQYF
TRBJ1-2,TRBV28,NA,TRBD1,TGTGCCAGCAGTTCTGTTGGACAGGGCAGCTATGGCTACACCTTC,CASSSVGQGSYGYTF
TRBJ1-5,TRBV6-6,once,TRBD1,TGTGCCAGCAGTGCGACAGGGCATCAGCCCCAGCATTTT,CASSATGHQPQHF
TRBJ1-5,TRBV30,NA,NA,TGTGCCTGGAGTGTCCTCAACTCCGGGACCCAGCATTTT,CAWSVLNSGTQHF
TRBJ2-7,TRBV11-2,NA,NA,TGTGCCAGCAGCGGTACAGGGCCGGGGGAGCAGTACTTC,CASSGTGPGEQYF
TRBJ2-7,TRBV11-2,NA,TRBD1,TGTGCCAGCAGCTCAGGGGGCGACGAGCAGTACTTC,CASSSGGDEQYF
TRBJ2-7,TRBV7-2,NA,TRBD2,TGTGCCAGCAGCTTCGTCGCTAGCGGGTACGAGCAGTACTTC,CASSFVASGYEQYF
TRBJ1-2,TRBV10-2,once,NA,TGCGCCAGCAGTGGGGTCGGCGGCTCCTGGGGCTACACCTTC,CASSGVGGSWGYTF
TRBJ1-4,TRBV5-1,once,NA,TGCGCCAGCAGCTTTTCGGGGGTGAGCAGTAATGAAAAACTGTTTTTT,CASSFSGVSSNEKLFF
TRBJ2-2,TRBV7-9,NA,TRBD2,TGTGCCAGCAGCCCCACGGGGGGGCTGACCGGGGAGCTGTTTTTT,CASSPTGGLTGELFF
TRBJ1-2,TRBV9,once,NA,TGTGCCAGCAGCAGGAGGGGCGAGACGAACTATGGCTACACCTTC,CASSRRGETNYGYTF
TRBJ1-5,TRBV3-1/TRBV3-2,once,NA,TGTGCCAGCAGCCAAGGACATAGCAATCAGCCCCAGCATTTT,CASSQGHSNQPQHF
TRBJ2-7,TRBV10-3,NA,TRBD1,TGTGCCATCAGTGACCCGGGACAGGGAGGCTACGAGCAGTACTTC,CAISDPGQGGYEQYF
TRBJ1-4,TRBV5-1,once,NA,TGCGCCAGCAGCTTGGTATCAACTAATGAAAAACTGTTTTTT,CASSLVSTNEKLFF
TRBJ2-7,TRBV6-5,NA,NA,TGTGCCAGCAGTACTCTAACCTACGAGCAGTACTTC,CASSTLTYEQYF
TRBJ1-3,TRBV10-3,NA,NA,TGTGCCATCACCGGTGGAAACACCATATATTTT,CAITGGNTIYF
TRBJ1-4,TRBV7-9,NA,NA,TGTGCCAGCAGCTTAGGGGGCCGGGACTATGAAAAACTGTTTTTT,CASSLGGRDYEKLFF
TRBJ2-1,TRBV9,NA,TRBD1,TGTGCCAGCAGCGTAGTCGGGACAGGGACCTACAATGAGCAGTTCTTC,CASSVVGTGTYNEQFF
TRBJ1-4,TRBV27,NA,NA,TGTGCCAGCAGCCCACTGTGGACTAATGAAAAACTGTTTTTT,CASSPLWTNEKLFF
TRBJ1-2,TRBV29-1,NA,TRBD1,TGCAGCGTCGCCCCGGCAGGGGGCTATGGCTACACCTTC,CSVAPAGGYGYTF
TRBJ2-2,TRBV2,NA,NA,TGTGCCAGCAGTGAACAGGGCACGAACACCGGGGAGCTGTTTTTT,CASSEQGTNTGELFF
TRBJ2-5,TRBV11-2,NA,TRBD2,TGTGCCAGCAGTTTGGGACTAGCGGGGGGAGAGACCCAGTACTTC,CASSLGLAGGETQYF